The clone carrying this T cell receptor beta chain was seen a handful of times. As yet, its antigen is unknown. The V end lost 2 bases, the J end lost 0 bases, and 8 bases lay between the germline ends. The germline V gene encodes CDR1 SGHTA and CDR2 FQGNSA. This CDR3 comprises 15 residues. This record belongs to a study of T cell repertoires in cytomegalovirus infection. Study-level information: In the study, CMV epitopes included recently identified HLA-C-restricted and well-studied HLA-B-restricted ones. In public TCR beta signatures, there were indications of both CMV infection and matching HLA type.

Study-wide results and caveats: Ex vivo responses were dominated by HLA-C-restricted CMV-specific TCR beta clonotypes.

TCRdb re-analysed the reads in MiXCR, keeping a single row per CDR3 protein. The sample has some 500,000 distinct CDR3 sequences; 40% are singletons. This TCR was recovered from a human donor in good health (CMV status not recorded). Some clones in this sample may be carry-over from other donors' samples. V gene TRBV7-2 combines with J gene TRBJ1-5; D is uncertain. The sample in question was cultured PBMCs, obtained from culture after CMV antigen stimulation. The CDR3 coding sequence is TGTGCCAGCAGCTTACAAGGGTTTAGCAATCAGCCCCAGCATTTT. Its translation is CASSLQGFSNQPQHF.